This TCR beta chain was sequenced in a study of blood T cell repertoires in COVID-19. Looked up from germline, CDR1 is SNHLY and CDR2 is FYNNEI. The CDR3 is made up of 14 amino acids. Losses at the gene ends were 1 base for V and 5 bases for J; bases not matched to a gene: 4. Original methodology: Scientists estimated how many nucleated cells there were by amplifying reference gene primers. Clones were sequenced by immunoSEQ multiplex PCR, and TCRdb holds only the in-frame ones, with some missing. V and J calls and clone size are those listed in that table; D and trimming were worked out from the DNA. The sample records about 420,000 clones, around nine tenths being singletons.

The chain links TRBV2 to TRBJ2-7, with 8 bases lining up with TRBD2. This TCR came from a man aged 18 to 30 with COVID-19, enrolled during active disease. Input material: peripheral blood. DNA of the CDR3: TGTGCCAGCAGTGAAGAGGGGACTAGGCACGAGCAGTACTTC. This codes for CASSEEGTRHEQYF. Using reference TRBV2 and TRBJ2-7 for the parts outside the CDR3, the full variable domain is EPEVTQTPSHQVTQMGQEVILRCVPISNHLYFYWYRQILGQKVEFLVSFYNNEISEKSEIFDDQFSVERPDGSNFTLKIRSTKLEDSAMYFCASSEEGTRHEQYFGPGTRLTVT.